These 8 T cell receptor beta chains originate from one sample sequenced in a study of T cell repertoires in cytomegalovirus infection. TCRdb independently ran MiXCR on the reads; one entry per CDR3 protein. The sample yields 310,000 or so distinct CDR3 sequences, about 26% seen once. Sequencing was performed on PBMCs. The receptors derive from a human donor in good health (CMV status not recorded). Some clones in this sample may be carry-over from other donors' samples.

The rearrangement links TRBV6-8 to TRBJ1-5; D remains unclear. Germline CDR1 MNHGY, CDR2 SAAAGT. CDR3 length equals 16 residues. V was clipped by 3 bases and J by 1 base, with 13 bases between them. The CDR3 spells CASSYGNLGSNQPQHF. The CDR3 coding sequence is TGTGCCAGCAGTTATGGGAATTTAGGAAGCAATCAGCCCCAGCATTTT.

The chain uses TRBV30 and TRBJ2-1, with D unresolved. CDR1 is GTSNPN and CDR2 is SVGIG in the germline V gene (reference sequence). Between the trimmed V and J ends, which lost 0 bases and 5 bases, there was a span of 5 bases. This CDR3 region has 12 residues. CDR3 region: CAWSVMDNEQFF. The CDR3 DNA is TGTGCCTGGAGTGTAATGGACAATGAGCAGTTCTTC.

This clonotype was seen repeatedly, ten times or more. The chain has TRBV12-3 or TRBV12-4 and TRBJ2-7; no reliable D call. V was shortened by 5 bases and J by 3 bases, with 11 bases between the two germline ends. This CDR3 comprises 13 residues. CDR3 loop: CASSVRLDYEQYF. The CDR3 DNA follows: TGTGCCAGCAGTGTCAGGCTAGACTACGAGCAGTACTTC.

This clonotype was recorded many times. The chain carries TRBV7-2 and TRBJ2-3; D possibly corresponds to TRBD1 (6 bases). Trimming shortened V by 2 bases and J by 2 bases, and 23 bases separated the two germline ends. Germline CDR1 and CDR2: SGHTA and FQGNSA. The CDR3 totals 19 residues. The CDR3 reads CASSLPYLTGLEYTDTQYF. CDR3 bases: TGTGCCAGCAGCTTACCTTACCTGACAGGTCTGGAATACACAGATACGCAGTATTTT.

CDR3 loop: CSVRTPGYNEQFF. The CDR3 nucleotides are TGCAGCGTCCGGACTCCCGGCTACAATGAGCAGTTCTTC. The V gene is TRBV29-1, the J gene TRBJ2-1; weak D call: TRBD2 (5 bases). The CDR3 spans 13 residues. The germline V gene has CDR1 SQVTM and CDR2 ANQGSEA. V lost 6 bases to trimming and J lost 3 bases, with 12 bases between them.

This clonotype showed up just a few times. The chain joins TRBV5-4 to TRBJ2-5; possible D gene TRBD1, 6 bases. This CDR3 is built from 14 residues. Trimming removed 3 bases from V and 2 bases from J, with 11 bases in between. Germline CDR1 SGHNT, CDR2 YYREEE (reference sequence). The CDR3: CASSSAGTQETQYF. As DNA, the CDR3 is TGTGCCAGCAGCTCCGCCGGGACACAAGAGACCCAGTACTTC.

This chain uses TRBV7-2 with TRBJ1-1; possible D gene TRBD1, 5 bases. The CDR3 spans 12 residues. V was clipped by 10 bases and J by 0 bases, with 9 bases between them. The germline CDR1 and CDR2 sequences are SGHTA and FQGNSA. DNA of the CDR3: TGTGCCACCGGACATGTGAACACTGAAGCTTTCTTT. This translates into CATGHVNTEAFF.

The V and J genes are TRBV27 and TRBJ2-7; 10 bases align to TRBD2. V lost 6 bases and J lost 4; bases outside the gene matches: 6. The CDR3 is made up of 14 amino acids. CDR1 and CDR2 (germline): MNHEY, SMNVEV (reference sequence). The CDR3 DNA follows: TGTGCCAGCAGGTCTAGCGGGGGCCTTTACGAGCAGTACTTC. This gives the protein CASRSSGGLYEQYF.